This T cell receptor (beta chain) came from a study of beta chain features in type 1 diabetes. Study as a whole: What patients shared with healthy donors was a similar profile of age, gender and cell yields. Study-level findings and limits: Among all four CD4+ subsets, Type 1 diabetes patients had TCRB CDR3s that were moderately but significantly shorter. Researchers could not determine here whether HLA type influences TCRB rearrangement. Among type 1 diabetes patients, VDJ junctions had fewer insertions and more deletions.

What was sequenced were expressed TCRB transcripts, since all of the isolated RNA had been reverse transcribed. Assay: immunoSEQ multiplex PCR; the TCRdb copy retains only in-frame clones and omits some. The table records approximately 260,000 clones, roughly 25% of them present only once. Points on this clone: Its target is not known.

V was pared by 5 bases and J by 5 bases, with 13 bases of the junction left unmatched. The CDR3 has 16 residues. Germline lookup yields CDR1 MNHEY and CDR2 SMNVEV (reference sequence). Sequenced: naive CD4+ T cells from blood. The origin of this receptor is a woman aged 25-40 years with type 1 diabetes. The chain carries TRBV27 and TRBJ2-5; 8 bases map to TRBD2. CDR3 coding DNA: TGTGCCAGCAGTCCCCCCCACGGACTAGCTAAGGAGACCCAGTACTTC. Amino acid sequence: CASSPPHGLAKETQYF.